The 18 T cell receptor beta chains given below trace back to one sample, sequenced in a study of shared clonotypes between healthy human individuals. Assay used: immunoSEQ multiplex PCR; TCRdb lists only in-frame clones, some missing. The sample includes a few hundred thousand clones, 70% to 80% of them seen just once. The sample was PBMCs. Every receptor here comes from a woman in her thirties or forties in good health. Some clones in this sample may be carry-over from other donors' samples.

V and J are TRBV4-1 and TRBJ2-5; D possibly corresponds to TRBD2 (5 bases). With 0 bases removed from V and 5 bases from J, the gap between germline ends came to 16 bases. From germline, CDR1 is MGHRA and CDR2 YSYEKL. CDR3 size: 16 residues. DNA of the CDR3: TGCGCCAGCAGCCAAGATCGGAGAGCGGCCCGTGAGACCCAGTACTTC. Residues: CASSQDRRAARETQYF.

A single count supports this clone. This chain links TRBV9 with TRBJ2-1; perhaps TRBD2 as D (6 bases). Trimming cost V 0 bases and J 7 bases, with 11 bases left between them. The CDR3 spans 14 residues. Germline V gives CDR1 SGDLS, CDR2 YYNGEE. The CDR3 protein is CASSVEPGVNEQFF. The CDR3 DNA sequence: TGTGCCAGCAGCGTAGAACCGGGAGTTAATGAGCAGTTCTTC.

The V call is TRBV19, the J call TRBJ1-4; tentatively, D is TRBD1 (5 bases). V was trimmed by 6 bases and J by 7 bases, leaving 12 bases between them. This CDR3 region has 13 residues. Germline V gives CDR1 LNHDA, CDR2 SQIVND (reference sequence). CDR3 sequence reads: CASRMNQGEKLFF. The CDR3 DNA is TGTGCCAGTAGGATGAACCAGGGTGAAAAACTGTTTTTT.

The V call is TRBV6-5, the J call TRBJ2-2, with 7 nucleotides matching TRBD1. V shed 4 bases, J shed 1 base, and the junction held 6 bases outside the gene matches. Germline V gene sequence: CDR1 MNHEY, CDR2 SVGAGI. This CDR3 contains 16 residues. The CDR3 loop is CASSSAGTENTGELFF. CDR3 bases: TGTGCCAGCAGTTCCGCTGGGACAGAGAACACCGGGGAGCTGTTTTTT.

In its sample, this clone was seen a few times. This rearrangement joins TRBV6-6 to TRBJ2-4; TRBD2 might be the D (5 bases). The CDR3 covers 13 residues. V lost 5 bases, J lost 2 bases, and 7 bases lay in between. In germline, CDR1 is MNHNY, CDR2 SVGAGI (reference sequence). CDR3 sequence reads: CASSPGTKNIQYF. The CDR3 coding sequence is TGTGCCAGCAGTCCCGGGACCAAAAACATTCAGTACTTC.

This clone was picked up a small number of times. J is TRBJ2-7 and V is TRBV7-6; 8 nucleotides agree with TRBD2. There are 13 residues in the CDR3. Trimming cost V 5 bases and J 2 bases; bases outside gene matches: 2. Per the germline V gene, CDR1 is SGHVS and CDR2 is FNYEAQ. In DNA form, the CDR3 reads TGTGCCAGCAGCGCAGCGGGAGCCTACGAGCAGTACTTC. Protein sequence: CASSAAGAYEQYF.

This chain joins TRBV9 and TRBJ2-2; TRBD2 is a possible D gene (5 bases). Trimming cost V 0 bases and J 6 bases, with 9 bases left between them. This CDR3 is built from 14 residues. Germline CDR1 reads SGDLS; CDR2 reads YYNGEE. The DNA of the CDR3 is TGTGCCAGCAGCGTAGGAGGGCTGGCCGGGGAGCTGTTTTTT. Its translation is CASSVGGLAGELFF.

The V and J genes are TRBV9 and TRBJ1-2; a weak D match, TRBD1 (6 bases). CDR3 size: 16 residues. With 3 bases removed from V and 3 bases from J, the gap between germline ends came to 18 bases. Germline CDR1 reads SGDLS; CDR2 reads YYNGEE. CDR3 nucleotide sequence: TGTGCCAGCAGCGGAGGAGGGGGACCCGAATACTATGGCTACACCTTC. Its translation: CASSGGGGPEYYGYTF. The whole variable domain, remainder taken from reference TRBV9 and TRBJ1-2, is DSGVTQTPKHLITATGQRVTLRCSPRSGDLSVYWYQQSLDQGLQFLIQYYNGEERAKGNILERFSAQQFPDLHSELNLSSLELGDSALYFCASSGGGGPEYYGYTFGSGTRLTVV.

The chain couples TRBV5-1 to TRBJ2-3; 7 nucleotides line up with TRBD1. CDR3 size: 14 residues. The J segment lost 1 base and the V segment lost 4 bases, leaving 3 bases of the junction unmatched. CDR1 is SGHRS, CDR2 YFSETQ, per germline. The DNA for the CDR3 is TGCGCCAGCAGCCTCCAGGGGGGCACAGATACGCAGTATTTT. Translating it yields CASSLQGGTDTQYF.

This chain uses TRBV4-2 with TRBJ2-1; D call uncertain. Germline-derived CDR1 and CDR2 are LGHNA and YNFKEQ. The CDR3 sequence is 12 residues long. The germline V and J ends were trimmed by 0 bases and 9 bases, with 6 bases remaining between them. CDR3 sequence: CASSQDVSEQFF. CDR3 in DNA: TGTGCCAGCAGCCAAGATGTCTCTGAGCAGTTCTTC.

About this clone: A far more abundant clone sits one base away, making this likely a read error. The gene calls are TRBV29-1 and TRBJ1-1, with a possible D match to TRBD1 (5 bases). CDR1 is SQVTM and CDR2 is ANQGSEA in the germline V gene. The length of the CDR3 is 12 residues. The CDR3 loop is CSVGDGLAETFF. The DNA for the CDR3 is TGCAGCGTCGGGGACGGCCTGGCTGAAACTTTCTTT.

This chain links TRBV30 with TRBJ1-3; D unclear. Germline-derived CDR1 and CDR2 are GTSNPN and SVGIG (reference sequence). This CDR3 is 14 amino acids long. Deletions cut 2 bases from V and 0 bases from J, with 8 bases between. The CDR3 reads CAWSSDFSGNTIYF. CDR3 DNA: TGTGCCTGGAGTTCGGACTTCTCTGGAAACACCATATATTTT.

This rearrangement joins TRBV11-2 to TRBJ2-7; D is undetermined. This CDR3 spans 12 amino acids. The ends were cut back, 1 base at V and 3 bases at J, with 4 bases in the middle. The germline V gene encodes CDR1 SGHAT and CDR2 FQNNGV. The DNA for the CDR3 is TGTGCCAGCAGCTTAGCGGGCTACGAGCAGTACTTC. It specifies CASSLAGYEQYF.

This chain links TRBV7-3 with TRBJ2-7, with 7 bases that match TRBD1. With 1 base clipped from V and 3 bases from J, the junction kept 18 bases outside the gene matches. The CDR3 contains 19 residues. Per germline, CDR1 SGHTA and CDR2 FQGTGA. The CDR3, as DNA: TGTGCCAGCAGCTTAATAACCGCAACCTCGGGACAGCCTGTCTACGAGCAGTACTTC. This codes for CASSLITATSGQPVYEQYF.

CDR3 nucleotide sequence: TGTGCCAGCAGGGTCGAAGACTACGAGCAGTACTTC. It encodes CASRVEDYEQYF. V is TRBV2 and J is TRBJ2-7, with D unclear. Trimming cost V 6 bases and J 3 bases, with 9 bases left between them. Germline CDR1 reads SNHLY; CDR2 reads FYNNEI. CDR3 length: 12 residues.

The chain recombines TRBV2 with TRBJ2-5, with 12 bases fitting TRBD2. Germline CDR1 reads SNHLY; CDR2 reads FYNNEI. CDR3 size: 14 residues. Germline trimming cut 4 bases from V and 5 bases from J; bases unmatched to any gene: 2. In DNA form, the CDR3 reads TGTGCCAGCAGTGGGCTAGCGGGAGGGGAGACCCAGTACTTC. This gives the protein CASSGLAGGETQYF.

CDR3 nucleotide sequence: TGTGCCAGTACCCTACGGGCGGGTATGAACACTGAAGCTTTCTTT. Its protein product is CASTLRAGMNTEAFF. This chain joins TRBV19 and TRBJ1-1; D uncertain. CDR3 length equals 15 residues. Germline-derived CDR1 and CDR2 are LNHDA and SQIVND (reference sequence). V lost 7 bases, J lost 0 bases, and 15 bases lay in between.

The chain carries TRBV7-9 and TRBJ1-4; possibly TRBD1 for D (5 bases). Germline assignment: CDR1 SEHNR and CDR2 FQNEAQ (reference sequence). CDR3 length: 15 amino acids. Trimming took off 2 bases at V and 5 bases at J, with 12 bases between the two ends. The CDR3 sequence is CASSLYQGANEKLFF. CDR3 DNA sequence: TGTGCCAGCAGCTTATATCAGGGTGCGAATGAAAAACTGTTTTTT.